The sequence of this T cell receptor (beta chain) was determined in a study of T-cell memory formation after mild COVID-19. At the level of the study: Among the donors, TCR clusters were largely specific to each donor.

5'RACE primed from the constant segment yielded TCR alpha and TCR beta cDNA libraries bearing sample barcodes and UMIs. TCRdb reanalysed the 5' RACE reads using MiXCR and keeps one entry per CDR3 protein. The sample yields hundreds of thousands of distinct CDR3 sequences, roughly 18% seen once. The CDR3 extends over 15 amino acids. Germline CDR1 reads MNHEY; CDR2 reads SVGAGI. Trimming shortened V by 5 bases and J by 2 bases, and 15 bases separated the two germline ends. Study-wide results and limits: Among contracting clones, CD4+ were mainly CM/EM and CD8+ enriched in EMRA. Clones that contracted from day 15 to 85 had balanced CD4/CD8; later expanders were CD4+ biased.

Concerning this clonotype: Its cognate antigen is unknown.

The specimen was PBMCs or a T cell subset sorted from them (not recorded which). This TCR was recovered from an adult woman who had mild COVID-19 (a few samples of this study predate the infection). Cell type and time point are not known. This rearrangement joins TRBV6-5 to TRBJ1-2; D may be TRBD1 (5 bases). CDR3 loop: CASSPLQDLNYGYTF. CDR3 nucleotides: TGTGCCAGCAGTCCGCTACAGGATCTCAACTATGGCTACACCTTC.